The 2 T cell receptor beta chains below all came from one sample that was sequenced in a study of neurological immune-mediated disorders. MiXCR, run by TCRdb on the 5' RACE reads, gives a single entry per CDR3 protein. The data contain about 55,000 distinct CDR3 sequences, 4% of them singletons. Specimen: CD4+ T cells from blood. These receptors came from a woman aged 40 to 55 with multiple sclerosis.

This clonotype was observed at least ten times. The chain's CDR3 is CATSDASGPYGYTF. The CDR3 DNA follows: TGTGCCACCAGTGATGCCTCGGGACCCTATGGCTACACCTTC. This chain links TRBV24-1 with TRBJ1-2, with D possibly being TRBD1 (5 bases). Germline V gene lookup returns CDR1 KGHDR and CDR2 SFDVKD. Trimming took off 3 bases at V and 4 bases at J, with 11 bases between the two ends. The length of the CDR3 is 14 residues.

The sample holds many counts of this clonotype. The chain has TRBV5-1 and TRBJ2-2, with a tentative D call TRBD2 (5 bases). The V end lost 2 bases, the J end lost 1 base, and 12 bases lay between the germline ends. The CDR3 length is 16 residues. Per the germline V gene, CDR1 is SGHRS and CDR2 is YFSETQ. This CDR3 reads CASSFVLARNTGELFF. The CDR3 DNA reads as TGCGCCAGCAGCTTTGTCCTAGCAAGGAACACCGGGGAGCTGTTTTTT.